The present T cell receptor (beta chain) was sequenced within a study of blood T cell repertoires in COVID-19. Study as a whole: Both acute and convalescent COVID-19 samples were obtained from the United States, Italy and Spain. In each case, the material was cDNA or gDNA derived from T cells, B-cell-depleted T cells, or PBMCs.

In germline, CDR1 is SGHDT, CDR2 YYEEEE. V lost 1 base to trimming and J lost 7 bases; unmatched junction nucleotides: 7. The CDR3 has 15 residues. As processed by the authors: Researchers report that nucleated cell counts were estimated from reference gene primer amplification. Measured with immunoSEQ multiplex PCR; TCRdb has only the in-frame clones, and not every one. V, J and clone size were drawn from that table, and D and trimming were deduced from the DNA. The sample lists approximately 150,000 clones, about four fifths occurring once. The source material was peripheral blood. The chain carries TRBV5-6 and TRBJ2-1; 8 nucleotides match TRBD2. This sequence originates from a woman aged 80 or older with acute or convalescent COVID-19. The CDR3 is CASSLPSGRRNEQFF. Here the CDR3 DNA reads TGTGCCAGCAGCTTGCCCAGCGGGAGAAGAAATGAGCAGTTCTTC. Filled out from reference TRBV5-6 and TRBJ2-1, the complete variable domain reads DAGVTQSPTHLIKTRGQQVTLRCSPKSGHDTVSWYQQALGQGPQFIFQYYEEEERQRGNFPDRFSGHQFPNYSSELNVNALLLGDSALYLCASSLPSGRRNEQFFGPGTRLTVL.